The rows below give T cell receptor beta chains drawn from one sample of a study of T-cell memory formation after mild COVID-19. TCRdb independently ran MiXCR on the 5' RACE reads; one entry per CDR3 protein. Of 350,000 to 500,000 distinct CDR3 sequences listed, around 22% are singletons. Sequencing was done on a sample of PBMCs or a T cell subset sorted from them (not recorded which). These receptors originate from an adult woman who had mild COVID-19 (a few samples of this study predate the infection). Cell type and time point are not known. Each CDR3 is given with its conserved first and last residue. The order of the fields is D gene, J gene, clone size, V gene, CDR3 DNA, CDR3 protein. D genes are given only for firm matches. Where a row states a size, it is once, few, many or the class of an expanded clone; other rows omit it.

D gene: NA; J gene: TRBJ2-1; clone size: few; V gene: TRBV7-9; CDR3 DNA: TGTGCCAGCCAGGACTCTTCTACCTACAATGAGCAGTTCTTC; CDR3 protein: CASQDSSTYNEQFF
D gene: NA; J gene: TRBJ2-5; clone size: few; V gene: TRBV7-2; CDR3 DNA: TGTGCCAGCAGCACCGGGGCAGCAGCGACCCAGTACTTC; CDR3 protein: CASSTGAAATQYF
D gene: NA; J gene: TRBJ2-1; clone size: many; V gene: TRBV5-1; CDR3 DNA: TGCGCCAGCAGCTTGGCCCGGTCTAGTGCTAATGAGCAGTTCTTC; CDR3 protein: CASSLARSSANEQFF
D gene: TRBD2; J gene: TRBJ2-1; clone size: NA; V gene: TRBV20-1; CDR3 DNA: TGCAGTGCTAGAGATCCAACTAGCGGGAGGATTGATGAGCAGTTCTTC; CDR3 protein: CSARDPTSGRIDEQFF
D gene: NA; J gene: TRBJ2-1; clone size: NA; V gene: TRBV6-4; CDR3 DNA: TGTGCCAGCAGTGATGGGGCAGGGTCCAACAATGAGCAGTTCTTC; CDR3 protein: CASSDGAGSNNEQFF
D gene: TRBD2; J gene: TRBJ2-5; clone size: NA; V gene: TRBV5-1; CDR3 DNA: TGCGCCAGCAGCTTGGAGCGACTAGCACCGGAGACCCAGTACTTC; CDR3 protein: CASSLERLAPETQYF
D gene: TRBD1; J gene: TRBJ2-5; clone size: NA; V gene: TRBV3-1; CDR3 DNA: TGTGCCAGCAGCGACAGGGTCCAAGAGACCCAGTACTTC; CDR3 protein: CASSDRVQETQYF
D gene: TRBD2; J gene: TRBJ2-2; clone size: few; V gene: TRBV30; CDR3 DNA: TGTGCCTGCTTCGGCAGGGTCGGGGGGGTTTGGACCGGGGAGCTGTTTTTT; CDR3 protein: CACFGRVGGVWTGELFF
D gene: NA; J gene: TRBJ2-1; clone size: NA; V gene: TRBV5-5; CDR3 DNA: TGTGCCAGCAGCTCCGGGGGACAGTACCCCTACAATGAGCAGTTCTTC; CDR3 protein: CASSSGGQYPYNEQFF
D gene: NA; J gene: TRBJ2-3; clone size: NA; V gene: TRBV7-8; CDR3 DNA: TGTGCCAGCAGCTTAAGAGGGGCCCCTAGCACAGATACGCAGTATTTT; CDR3 protein: CASSLRGAPSTDTQYF
D gene: NA; J gene: TRBJ1-2; clone size: NA; V gene: TRBV7-9; CDR3 DNA: TGTGCCAGCAGCGGCGGGACGGACGCGAACTATGGCTACACCTTC; CDR3 protein: CASSGGTDANYGYTF
D gene: NA; J gene: TRBJ1-2; clone size: NA; V gene: TRBV4-2; CDR3 DNA: TGTGCCAGCAGCCAAGAAAGGTACGAGGGTGGCTACACCTTC; CDR3 protein: CASSQERYEGGYTF
D gene: NA; J gene: TRBJ2-2; clone size: few; V gene: TRBV12-5; CDR3 DNA: TGTGCTTCCGGCAGGGCTCCCACCGGGGAGCTGTTTTTT; CDR3 protein: CASGRAPTGELFF
D gene: NA; J gene: TRBJ2-3; clone size: few; V gene: TRBV6-5; CDR3 DNA: TGTGCCAGCAGGAACAGGGGCACAGATACGCAGTATTTT; CDR3 protein: CASRNRGTDTQYF
D gene: TRBD2; J gene: TRBJ2-1; clone size: NA; V gene: TRBV19; CDR3 DNA: TGTGCCAGTAGTATTGCGGGGGGGCTCTACAATGAGCAGTTCTTC; CDR3 protein: CASSIAGGLYNEQFF
D gene: NA; J gene: TRBJ2-1; clone size: NA; V gene: TRBV12-3/TRBV12-4; CDR3 DNA: TGTGCCAGCAGTTTAGCACGGACTCTCTACAATGAGCAGTTCTTC; CDR3 protein: CASSLARTLYNEQFF
D gene: NA; J gene: TRBJ2-1; clone size: once; V gene: TRBV9; CDR3 DNA: TGTGCCAGCAGCGTAGCTTGGTTTGGGGGTAATGAGCAGTTCTTC; CDR3 protein: CASSVAWFGGNEQFF
D gene: TRBD1; J gene: TRBJ1-2; clone size: NA; V gene: TRBV10-3; CDR3 DNA: TGTGCCATCAGTTTGACAGGGGGCGCCTATGGCTACACCTTC; CDR3 protein: CAISLTGGAYGYTF
D gene: NA; J gene: TRBJ1-2; clone size: NA; V gene: TRBV6-5; CDR3 DNA: TGTGCCAGCAAGGGGCAGATCTCTGGCTACACCTTC; CDR3 protein: CASKGQISGYTF
D gene: NA; J gene: TRBJ2-1; clone size: NA; V gene: TRBV24-1; CDR3 DNA: TGTGCCACCGGGTCCGCGTCAGGGAAGATCAATGAGCAGTTCTTC; CDR3 protein: CATGSASGKINEQFF
D gene: TRBD2; J gene: TRBJ2-3; clone size: NA; V gene: TRBV25-1; CDR3 DNA: TGTGCCAGCAGTGAGAAGGGTACTAGCGGGAGTAGGGTTACGCAGTATTTT; CDR3 protein: CASSEKGTSGSRVTQYF
D gene: TRBD1; J gene: TRBJ2-2; clone size: few; V gene: TRBV9; CDR3 DNA: TGTGCCAGCAGCGTAGGAACAGGGGTAGCGAACACCGGGGAGCTGTTTTTT; CDR3 protein: CASSVGTGVANTGELFF
D gene: TRBD1; J gene: TRBJ1-5; clone size: NA; V gene: TRBV12-3/TRBV12-4; CDR3 DNA: TGTGCCAGCAGGCCCGGGACAGAGCAAGTTTCCCAGCATTTT; CDR3 protein: CASRPGTEQVSQHF
D gene: NA; J gene: TRBJ1-4; clone size: NA; V gene: TRBV6-6; CDR3 DNA: TGTGCCAGCAGTCATCGAGACGGGGGAAGTGAAAAACTGTTTTTT; CDR3 protein: CASSHRDGGSEKLFF
D gene: NA; J gene: TRBJ2-7; clone size: many; V gene: TRBV7-2; CDR3 DNA: TGTGCCAGCAGCCCCAGGAGCTCCTACGAGCAGTACTTC; CDR3 protein: CASSPRSSYEQYF
D gene: NA; J gene: TRBJ2-3; clone size: many; V gene: TRBV12-3/TRBV12-4; CDR3 DNA: TGTGCCAGCAGTTTTTTCGTCAGCACAGATACGCAGTATTTT; CDR3 protein: CASSFFVSTDTQYF
D gene: NA; J gene: TRBJ1-1; clone size: NA; V gene: TRBV24-1; CDR3 DNA: TGTGCCACCAGTGACCGGACAGCCACTGAAGCTTTCTTT; CDR3 protein: CATSDRTATEAFF
D gene: NA; J gene: TRBJ2-7; clone size: few; V gene: TRBV7-9; CDR3 DNA: TGTGCCAGCAGCTTAGCTAGAGACTACGAGCAGTACTTC; CDR3 protein: CASSLARDYEQYF
D gene: NA; J gene: TRBJ1-1; clone size: NA; V gene: TRBV10-3; CDR3 DNA: TGTGCCATCAGTGAGGCCCGGGGGCTGGTCGCTGAAGCTTTCTTT; CDR3 protein: CAISEARGLVAEAFF
D gene: TRBD2; J gene: TRBJ2-7; clone size: NA; V gene: TRBV4-1; CDR3 DNA: TGCGCCAGCAGCCCCCGGGGGAGCGGGGGGGAGCAGTACTTC; CDR3 protein: CASSPRGSGGEQYF
D gene: TRBD1; J gene: TRBJ2-1; clone size: few; V gene: TRBV11-2; CDR3 DNA: TGTGCCAGCAGCCCCAGGAGGACAGGGGGACAGAATGAGCAGTTCTTC; CDR3 protein: CASSPRRTGGQNEQFF
D gene: NA; J gene: TRBJ2-2; clone size: NA; V gene: TRBV6-6; CDR3 DNA: TGTGCCAGCAGCTACACGGACAGAGCCACCGGGGAGCTGTTTTTT; CDR3 protein: CASSYTDRATGELFF
D gene: NA; J gene: TRBJ2-1; clone size: NA; V gene: TRBV20-1; CDR3 DNA: TGCAGTGCTAGAGACTCAGCCTACAATGAGCAGTTCTTC; CDR3 protein: CSARDSAYNEQFF
D gene: TRBD2; J gene: TRBJ2-7; clone size: NA; V gene: TRBV3-1; CDR3 DNA: TGTGCCAGCAGCCGGACTAGCGGGGGCGAGCAGTACTTC; CDR3 protein: CASSRTSGGEQYF
D gene: NA; J gene: TRBJ1-2; clone size: NA; V gene: TRBV29-1; CDR3 DNA: TGCAGCGTTGAAGATCTAGAGGCCGGGAATGGCTACACCTTC; CDR3 protein: CSVEDLEAGNGYTF
D gene: NA; J gene: TRBJ1-1; clone size: NA; V gene: TRBV6-6; CDR3 DNA: TGTGCCAGCAGCACAATTGGGGGGGACACTGAAGCTTTCTTT; CDR3 protein: CASSTIGGDTEAFF
D gene: TRBD1; J gene: TRBJ2-7; clone size: NA; V gene: TRBV30; CDR3 DNA: TGTGCCTGGAGTCCCGGACAGGCCGGTGTGTACTTC; CDR3 protein: CAWSPGQAGVYF
D gene: TRBD2; J gene: TRBJ2-7; clone size: NA; V gene: TRBV6-6; CDR3 DNA: TGTGCCAGCAGTCCAATACTAGCGGGACAAATCTACGAGCAGTACTTC; CDR3 protein: CASSPILAGQIYEQYF
D gene: NA; J gene: TRBJ2-5; clone size: few; V gene: TRBV20-1; CDR3 DNA: TGCAGTGCTAGAGATCTCTCGGGAGTGGGAGAGACCCAGTACTTC; CDR3 protein: CSARDLSGVGETQYF
D gene: TRBD1; J gene: TRBJ2-7; clone size: NA; V gene: TRBV12-3/TRBV12-4; CDR3 DNA: TGTGCCAGCACCGATTTCGGGACAGCGAATTCGTCCCCCTACGAGCAGTACTTC; CDR3 protein: CASTDFGTANSSPYEQYF
D gene: TRBD1; J gene: TRBJ2-5; clone size: NA; V gene: TRBV20-1; CDR3 DNA: TGCAGTGCTACCGCCGGGACAGGGGGCTTAGGAGAGACCCAGTACTTC; CDR3 protein: CSATAGTGGLGETQYF
D gene: NA; J gene: TRBJ1-2; clone size: NA; V gene: TRBV5-1; CDR3 DNA: TGCGCCAGCGGTGAAGGAGGGGAGTGGGGCTACACCTTC; CDR3 protein: CASGEGGEWGYTF
D gene: NA; J gene: TRBJ1-1; clone size: many; V gene: TRBV7-2; CDR3 DNA: TGTGCCAGCAGCCCTTGGACAGAAGCTTTCTTT; CDR3 protein: CASSPWTEAFF
D gene: NA; J gene: TRBJ2-3; clone size: few; V gene: TRBV7-9; CDR3 DNA: TGTGCCAGCAGCCTCGGTGGGGCAGGGAGCACAGATACGCAGTATTTT; CDR3 protein: CASSLGGAGSTDTQYF
D gene: TRBD1; J gene: TRBJ1-1; clone size: NA; V gene: TRBV27; CDR3 DNA: TGTGCCAGCAGATCCGGGACAGCTTTTGAAGCTTTCTTT; CDR3 protein: CASRSGTAFEAFF
D gene: TRBD1; J gene: TRBJ1-1; clone size: once; V gene: TRBV9; CDR3 DNA: TGTGCCAGCAGCGTGGAGACAGGGGGGACTGAAGCTTTCTTT; CDR3 protein: CASSVETGGTEAFF
D gene: NA; J gene: TRBJ2-5; clone size: NA; V gene: TRBV7-9; CDR3 DNA: TGTGCCAGCAGCTTTCCAGACAGGACCGGCCAAGAGACCCAGTACTTC; CDR3 protein: CASSFPDRTGQETQYF
D gene: NA; J gene: TRBJ2-7; clone size: few; V gene: TRBV18; CDR3 DNA: TGTGCCAGCTCACCACCGAGCGACGAGCAGTACTTC; CDR3 protein: CASSPPSDEQYF
D gene: NA; J gene: TRBJ2-5; clone size: few; V gene: TRBV9; CDR3 DNA: TGTGCCAGCAGCGTAGGTAACAGGGCAGAGACCCAGTACTTC; CDR3 protein: CASSVGNRAETQYF
D gene: NA; J gene: TRBJ2-5; clone size: few; V gene: TRBV12-3/TRBV12-4; CDR3 DNA: TGTGCCACCCTACCCCATCCGGGGAGAGGCCAAGAGACCCAGTACTTC; CDR3 protein: CATLPHPGRGQETQYF
D gene: TRBD1; J gene: TRBJ2-1; clone size: few; V gene: TRBV5-1; CDR3 DNA: TGCGCCAGCAGCTCAGAAGGACAGGGGGCATGGAATGAGCAGTTCTTC; CDR3 protein: CASSSEGQGAWNEQFF
D gene: NA; J gene: TRBJ1-1; clone size: NA; V gene: TRBV5-1; CDR3 DNA: TGCGCCAGCAGCTTGGTCGGGTTTAACACTGAAGCTTTCTTT; CDR3 protein: CASSLVGFNTEAFF
D gene: TRBD1; J gene: TRBJ1-2; clone size: NA; V gene: TRBV18; CDR3 DNA: TGTGCCAGCTCACCGGGACAGGGGGAAAATGGCTACACCTTC; CDR3 protein: CASSPGQGENGYTF
D gene: TRBD2; J gene: TRBJ2-7; clone size: few; V gene: TRBV12-3/TRBV12-4; CDR3 DNA: TGTGCCAGCAGTGTGGTAGCGGGAGAAGGGGAGCAGTACTTC; CDR3 protein: CASSVVAGEGEQYF